This T cell receptor (beta chain) was captured in a study of CD8 T cells in ankylosing spondylitis. Overall study findings and caveats: The study looked at matched synovial fluid samples from ankylosing spondylitis patients. Disease-linked clones were reported to be significantly enriched there. A TCR beta motif of 8 or 9 highly homologous variants appeared characteristic of ankylosing spondylitis blood.

The length of the CDR3 is 15 residues. V shed 1 base and J shed 3 bases, with 13 bases lying between them. Germline assignment: CDR1 SNHLY and CDR2 FYNNEI. Making use of molecular barcodes, quantitative 5'-RACE generated TCR beta libraries. TCRdb ran MiXCR on the 5' RACE reads and lists one entry per CDR3 protein. The table has under 450,000 distinct CDR3 sequences, 20% to 25% seen once; the top ten hold about an eighth. This clonotype has a handful of counts. Its antigen is unidentified. The sample consisted of blood, either unsorted or a sorted T cell fraction (not recorded which). The sequence came from a male donor with ankylosing spondylitis or in good health (not recorded which). The rearrangement uses TRBV2 and TRBJ2-7; D gene uncertain. Here the CDR3 DNA reads TGTGCCAGCAGTGAAGGGCCACATCAAAACTACGAGCAGTACTTC. Translating gives CASSEGPHQNYEQYF. The full variable domain, in which reference TRBV2 and TRBJ2-7 provide the parts outside the CDR3, is EPEVTQTPSHQVTQMGQEVILRCVPISNHLYFYWYRQILGQKVEFLVSFYNNEISEKSEIFDDQFSVERPDGSNFTLKIRSTKLEDSAMYFCASSEGPHQNYEQYFGPGTRLTVT.